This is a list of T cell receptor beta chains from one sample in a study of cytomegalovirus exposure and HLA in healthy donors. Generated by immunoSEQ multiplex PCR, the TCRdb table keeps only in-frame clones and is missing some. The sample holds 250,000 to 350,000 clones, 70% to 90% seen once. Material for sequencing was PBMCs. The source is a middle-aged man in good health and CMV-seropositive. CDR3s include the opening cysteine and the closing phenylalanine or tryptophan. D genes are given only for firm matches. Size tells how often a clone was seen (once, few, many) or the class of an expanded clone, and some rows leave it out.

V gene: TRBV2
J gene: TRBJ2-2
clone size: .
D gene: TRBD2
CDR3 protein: CASSDWSGRAGELFF
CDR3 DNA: TGTGCCAGCAGTGATTGGAGCGGGAGGGCCGGGGAGCTGTTTTTT

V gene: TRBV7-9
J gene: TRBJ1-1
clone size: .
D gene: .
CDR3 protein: CASSPPQGNTEAFF
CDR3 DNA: TGTGCCAGCAGCCCCCCCCAGGGGAACACTGAAGCTTTCTTT

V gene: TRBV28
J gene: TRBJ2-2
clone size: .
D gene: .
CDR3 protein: CASSLSPWPGELFF
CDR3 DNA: TGTGCCAGCAGTTTATCCCCTTGGCCCGGGGAGCTGTTTTTT

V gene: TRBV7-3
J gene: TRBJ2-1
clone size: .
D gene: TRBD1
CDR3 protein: CASSLGQASNEQFF
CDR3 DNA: TGTGCCAGCAGCTTAGGACAGGCCAGCAATGAGCAGTTCTTC

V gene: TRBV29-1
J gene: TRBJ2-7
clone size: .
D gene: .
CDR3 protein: CSVAGTRTYEQYF
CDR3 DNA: TGCAGCGTTGCCGGGACTCGCACCTACGAGCAGTACTTC

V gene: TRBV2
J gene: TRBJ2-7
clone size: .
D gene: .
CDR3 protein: CASSESGYSSYEQYF
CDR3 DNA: TGTGCCAGCAGTGAGTCCGGGTATAGCTCCTACGAGCAGTACTTC

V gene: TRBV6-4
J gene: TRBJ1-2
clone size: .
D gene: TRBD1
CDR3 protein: CASSATGDYGYTF
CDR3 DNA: TGTGCCAGCAGCGCGACAGGGGACTATGGCTACACCTTC

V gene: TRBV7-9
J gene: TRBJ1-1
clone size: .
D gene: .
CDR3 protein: CASSPGHPGTEAFF
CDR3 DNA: TGTGCCAGCAGCCCGGGACACCCGGGGACTGAAGCTTTCTTT

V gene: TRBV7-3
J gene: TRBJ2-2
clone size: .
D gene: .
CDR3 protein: CASRQGRSTGELFF
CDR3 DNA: TGTGCCAGCAGGCAGGGGAGAAGCACCGGGGAGCTGTTTTTT

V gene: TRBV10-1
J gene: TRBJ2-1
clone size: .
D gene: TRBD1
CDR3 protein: CASSARTGGHNEQFF
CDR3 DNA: TGCGCCAGCAGTGCCCGGACAGGGGGCCACAATGAGCAGTTCTTC

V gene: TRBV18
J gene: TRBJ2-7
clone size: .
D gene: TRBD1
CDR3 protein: CASSPPGQGHEQYF
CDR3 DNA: TGTGCCAGCTCACCACCGGGACAGGGCCACGAGCAGTACTTC

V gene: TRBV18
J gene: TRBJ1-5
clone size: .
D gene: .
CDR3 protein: CASSPEGNQPQHF
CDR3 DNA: TGTGCCAGCTCGCCGGAGGGCAATCAGCCCCAGCATTTT

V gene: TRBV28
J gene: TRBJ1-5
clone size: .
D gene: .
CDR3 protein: CASSLKAGANQPQHF
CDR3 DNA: TGTGCCAGCAGCCTCAAGGCAGGGGCCAATCAGCCCCAGCATTTT

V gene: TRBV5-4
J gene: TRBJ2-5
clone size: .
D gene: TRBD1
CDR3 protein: CASSPQGTQETQYF
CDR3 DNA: TGTGCCAGCAGCCCACAGGGGACCCAAGAGACCCAGTACTTC

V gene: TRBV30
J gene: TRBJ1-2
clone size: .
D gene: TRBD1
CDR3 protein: CAWSVRWTGGRYGYTF
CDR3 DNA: TGTGCCTGGAGTGTACGTTGGACAGGGGGCCGGTATGGCTACACCTTC

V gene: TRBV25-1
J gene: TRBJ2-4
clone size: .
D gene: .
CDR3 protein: CASSDTRHGRQYF
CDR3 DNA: TGTGCCAGCAGTGACACCAGACACGGTCGACAGTACTTC

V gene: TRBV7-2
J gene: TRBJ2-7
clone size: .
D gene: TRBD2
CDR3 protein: CASSDGPGTSAYEQYF
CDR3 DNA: TGTGCCAGCAGCGACGGCCCCGGGACTAGCGCCTACGAGCAGTACTTC

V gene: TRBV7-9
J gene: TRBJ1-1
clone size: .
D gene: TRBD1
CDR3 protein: CASSLQGAPTEAFF
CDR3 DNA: TGTGCCAGCAGCTTACAGGGGGCGCCCACTGAAGCTTTCTTT

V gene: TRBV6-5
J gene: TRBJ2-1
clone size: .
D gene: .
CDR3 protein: CASSSLTMDSYNEQFF
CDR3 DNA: TGTGCCAGCAGTTCCCTAACTATGGACTCCTACAATGAGCAGTTCTTC

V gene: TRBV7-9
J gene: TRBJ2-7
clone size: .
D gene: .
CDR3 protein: CASKEGDTYEQYF
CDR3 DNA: TGTGCCAGCAAAGAGGGCGATACCTACGAGCAGTACTTC

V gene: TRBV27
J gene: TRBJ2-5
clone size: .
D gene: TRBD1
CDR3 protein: CASKRSTGDETRYF
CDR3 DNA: TGTGCCAGCAAGCGATCGACAGGGGATGAGACCCGGTACTTC

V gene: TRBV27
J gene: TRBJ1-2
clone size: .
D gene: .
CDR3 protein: CASRPDRRYGYTF
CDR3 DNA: TGTGCCAGCAGGCCCGACAGGCGATATGGCTACACCTTC

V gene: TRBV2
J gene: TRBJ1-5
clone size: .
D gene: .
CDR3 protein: CASAGDMSNQPQHF
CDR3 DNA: TGTGCCAGCGCAGGGGATATGAGCAATCAGCCCCAGCATTTT

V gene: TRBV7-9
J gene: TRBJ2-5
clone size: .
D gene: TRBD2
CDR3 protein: CASSFGTSVETQYF
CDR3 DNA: TGTGCCAGCAGCTTTGGGACTAGCGTGGAGACCCAGTACTTC

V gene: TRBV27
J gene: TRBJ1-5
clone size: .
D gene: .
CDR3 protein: CASSLMAGASQPQHF
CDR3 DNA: TGTGCCAGCAGTTTGATGGCAGGGGCTAGTCAGCCCCAGCATTTT

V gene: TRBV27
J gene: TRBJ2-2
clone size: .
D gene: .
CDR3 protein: CASSRGQNTGELFF
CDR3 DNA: TGTGCCAGCAGTAGGGGACAGAACACCGGGGAGCTGTTTTTT

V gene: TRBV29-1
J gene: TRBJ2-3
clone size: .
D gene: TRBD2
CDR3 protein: CSVRGLAGETDTQYF
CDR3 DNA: TGCAGCGTTCGAGGACTAGCGGGAGAGACAGATACGCAGTATTTT

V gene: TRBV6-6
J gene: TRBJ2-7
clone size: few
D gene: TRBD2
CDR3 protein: CASSYGTSGSSYEQYF
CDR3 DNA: TGTGCCAGCAGTTACGGGACTAGCGGGAGCTCCTACGAGCAGTACTTC

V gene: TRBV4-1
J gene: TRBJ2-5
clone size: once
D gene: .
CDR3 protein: CASSQGGGHSPETQYF
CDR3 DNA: TGCGCCAGCAGCCAAGGGGGGGGACATTCCCCCGAGACCCAGTACTTC

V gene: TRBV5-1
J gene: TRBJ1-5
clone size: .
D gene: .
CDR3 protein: CASSLGTGQRQPQHF
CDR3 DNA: TGCGCCAGCAGCTTGGGTACAGGACAACGACAGCCCCAGCATTTT

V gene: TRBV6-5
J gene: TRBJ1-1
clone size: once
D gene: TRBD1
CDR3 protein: CASSYLYRGANTEAFF
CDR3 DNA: TGTGCCAGCAGTTACTTATACAGGGGAGCGAACACTGAAGCTTTCTTT

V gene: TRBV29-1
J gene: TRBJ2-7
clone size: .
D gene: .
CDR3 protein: CSVARSGEQYF
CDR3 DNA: TGCAGCGTTGCTCGGTCGGGTGAGCAGTACTTC

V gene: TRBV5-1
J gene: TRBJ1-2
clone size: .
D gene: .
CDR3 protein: CASSSGLKIYGYTF
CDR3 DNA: TGCGCCAGCAGCTCGGGACTCAAAATCTATGGCTACACCTTC

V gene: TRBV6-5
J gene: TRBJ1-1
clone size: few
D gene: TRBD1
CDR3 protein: CASSYSGQRLNTEAFF
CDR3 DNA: TGTGCCAGCAGTTACTCGGGACAGCGCTTGAACACTGAAGCTTTCTTT

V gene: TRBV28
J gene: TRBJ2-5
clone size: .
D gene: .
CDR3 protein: CASSLRRRAVPLTQYF
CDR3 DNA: TGTGCCAGCAGTCTCCGGCGGCGGGCCGTCCCTTTGACCCAGTACTTC

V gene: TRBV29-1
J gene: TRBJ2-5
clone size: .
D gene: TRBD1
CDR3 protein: CSVEDLLDRRVETQYF
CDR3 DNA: TGCAGCGTTGAAGATCTTCTGGACAGGCGGGTAGAGACCCAGTACTTC

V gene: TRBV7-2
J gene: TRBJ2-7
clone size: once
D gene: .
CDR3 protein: CASSLAIGQSYEQYF
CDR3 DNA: TGTGCCAGCAGCTTAGCGATCGGACAGTCCTACGAGCAGTACTTC

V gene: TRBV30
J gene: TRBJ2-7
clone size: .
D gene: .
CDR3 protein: CAWTSWANSYEQYF
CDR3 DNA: TGTGCCTGGACTTCTTGGGCTAACTCCTACGAGCAGTACTTC

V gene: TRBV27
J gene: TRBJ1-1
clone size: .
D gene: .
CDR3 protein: CASSLTPRLNTEAFF
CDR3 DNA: TGTGCCAGCAGTTTGACTCCAAGGTTGAACACTGAAGCTTTCTTT

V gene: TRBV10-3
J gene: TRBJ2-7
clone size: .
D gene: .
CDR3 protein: CAISEGASRNLNSYEQYF
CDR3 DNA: TGTGCCATCAGTGAGGGTGCTAGCAGGAACTTAAATAGCTACGAGCAGTACTTC

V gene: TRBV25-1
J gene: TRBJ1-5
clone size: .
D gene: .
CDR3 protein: CASSWGGNQPQHF
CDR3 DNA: TGTGCCAGCAGCTGGGGGGGCAATCAGCCCCAGCATTTT

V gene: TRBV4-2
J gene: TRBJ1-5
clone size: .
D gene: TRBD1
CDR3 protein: CASSPGGPGPQHF
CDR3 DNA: TGTGCCAGCAGCCCAGGGGGCCCTGGGCCCCAGCATTTT

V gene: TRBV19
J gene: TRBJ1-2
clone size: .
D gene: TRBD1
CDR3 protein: CASSPRDSSNYGYTF
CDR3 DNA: TGTGCCAGTAGTCCTCGGGACAGTTCTAACTATGGCTACACCTTC

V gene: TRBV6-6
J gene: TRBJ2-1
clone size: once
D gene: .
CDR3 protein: CASSTLGVLTFF
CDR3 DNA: TGTGCCAGCAGTACCTTAGGGGTTCTCACGTTCTTC

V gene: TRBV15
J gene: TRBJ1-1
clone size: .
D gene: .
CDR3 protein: CATSSGSGVDTEAFF
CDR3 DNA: TGTGCCACCAGCAGTGGATCGGGTGTGGACACTGAAGCTTTCTTT

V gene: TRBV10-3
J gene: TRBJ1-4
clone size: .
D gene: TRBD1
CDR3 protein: CAISGDRSPEKLFF
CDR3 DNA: TGTGCCATCAGTGGGGACAGGTCCCCTGAAAAACTGTTTTTT

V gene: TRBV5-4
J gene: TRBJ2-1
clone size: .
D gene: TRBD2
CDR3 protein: CASSKTPGLDYNEQFF
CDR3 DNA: TGTGCCAGCAGCAAAACTCCGGGACTAGATTACAATGAGCAGTTCTTC

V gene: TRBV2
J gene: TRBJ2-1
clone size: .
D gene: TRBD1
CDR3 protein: CATLRDRGQNEQFF
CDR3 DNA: TGTGCCACGCTACGGGACAGGGGTCAGAATGAGCAGTTCTTC

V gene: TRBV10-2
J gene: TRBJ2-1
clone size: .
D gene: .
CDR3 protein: CASSSGFLSSYNEQFF
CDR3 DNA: TGCGCCAGCAGTAGCGGTTTCCTGAGCTCCTACAATGAGCAGTTCTTC

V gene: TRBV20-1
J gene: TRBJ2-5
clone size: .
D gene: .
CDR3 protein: CSARSGETQYF
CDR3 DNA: TGCAGTGCTAGGTCCGGGGAGACCCAGTACTTC

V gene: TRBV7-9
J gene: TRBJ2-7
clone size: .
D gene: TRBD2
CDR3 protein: CASSSGGSSYEQYF
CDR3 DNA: TGTGCCAGCAGCTCAGGCGGGAGCTCCTACGAGCAGTACTTC

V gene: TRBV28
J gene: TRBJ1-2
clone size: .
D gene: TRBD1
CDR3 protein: CASSLTGGGGYGYTF
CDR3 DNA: TGTGCCAGCAGTTTGACAGGGGGCGGGGGCTATGGCTACACCTTC

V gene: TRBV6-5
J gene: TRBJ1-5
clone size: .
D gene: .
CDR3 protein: CASSYGTNSNQPQHF
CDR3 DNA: TGTGCCAGCAGTTACGGTACAAATAGCAATCAGCCCCAGCATTTT

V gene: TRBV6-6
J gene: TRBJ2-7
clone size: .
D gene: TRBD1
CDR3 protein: CASSYHGTDEQYF
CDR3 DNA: TGTGCCAGCAGTTACCACGGGACAGACGAGCAGTACTTC

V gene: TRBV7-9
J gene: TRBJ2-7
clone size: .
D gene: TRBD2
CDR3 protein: CASTPHRGGAYEQYF
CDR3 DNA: TGTGCCAGCACCCCTCACCGGGGGGGCGCCTACGAGCAGTACTTC

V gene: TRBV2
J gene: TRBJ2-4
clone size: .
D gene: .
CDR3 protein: CASRAPGLRGNIQYF
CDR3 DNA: TGTGCCAGCAGAGCACCGGGACTGAGGGGAAACATTCAGTACTTC